This entry lists 30 T cell receptor beta chains sequenced from one sample in a study of blood T cell repertoires in COVID-19. Here immunoSEQ multiplex PCR was the method, and the copy in TCRdb shows in-frame clones only, minus some. The sample lists approximately 280,000 clones, 70% to 90% occurring once. The sequenced material came from peripheral blood. Receptors were obtained from a woman in her seventies with acute or convalescent COVID-19.

About this clone: Other nucleotide sequences from this sample produce the same CDR3. The chain uses TRBV5-8 and TRBJ1-6; D remains ambiguous. With 1 base removed from V and 9 bases from J, the gap between germline ends came to 11 bases. Germline V gives CDR1 SGHTS, CDR2 YDEGEE. This CDR3 region has 14 residues. CDR3 bases: TGTGCCAGCAGCTTGCGAGGTGGAGGTTCACCCCTCCACTTT. Protein: CASSLRGGGSPLHF.

This sequence joins TRBV2 and TRBJ1-5; D possibly corresponds to TRBD1 (6 bases). V was pared by 6 bases and J by 5 bases, with 11 bases between. Germline CDR1 SNHLY, CDR2 FYNNEI. There are 13 residues in the CDR3. The CDR3 coding sequence is TGTGCCAGCAGAGGACAGCTAGATCAGCCCCAGCATTTT. It translates to CASRGQLDQPQHF.

V gene TRBV2 combines with J gene TRBJ1-2; D gene uncertain. The CDR3 runs 13 residues. Trimming removed 3 bases from V and 4 bases from J, with 9 bases in between. CDR1 and CDR2 from the germline V gene are SNHLY and FYNNEI. CDR3 DNA: TGTGCCAGCAGTGAGTTCCAGGCCTATGGCTACACCTTC. Its translation: CASSEFQAYGYTF. Full variable domain (missing parts from reference TRBV2 and TRBJ1-2): EPEVTQTPSHQVTQMGQEVILRCVPISNHLYFYWYRQILGQKVEFLVSFYNNEISEKSEIFDDQFSVERPDGSNFTLKIRSTKLEDSAMYFCASSEFQAYGYTFGSGTRLTVV.

Worth noting for this clone: This CDR3 is missing its conserved last phenylalanine or tryptophan, likely due to a read error. The DNA is omitted, as the CDR3 cannot be located on it reliably, and the CDR3 follows TCRdb's listing. This chain uses TRBV28 with TRBJ2-3; the table's D call TRBD2 went unverified against the DNA. Germline CDR1 reads MDHEN; CDR2 reads SYDVKM. The CDR3 contains 13 residues when both ends are counted. The CDR3 reads CASSLSAHRSPLL.

The V gene is TRBV6-6, the J gene TRBJ1-1, with D possibly TRBD1 on 6 matching bases. CDR3 size: 13 residues. CDR1 and CDR2 from the germline V gene are MNHNY and SVGAGI (reference sequence). The V end lost 6 bases, the J end lost 1 base, and 9 bases lay between the germline ends. CDR3 in amino acids: CASSLGQNTEAFF. The CDR3 DNA reads TGTGCCAGCAGCTTGGGACAGAACACTGAAGCTTTCTTT.

This clone was counted once. This rearrangement joins TRBV4-1 to TRBJ1-2; the match to TRBD1 covers 7 bases. The germline CDR1 and CDR2 sequences are MGHRA and YSYEKL. Trimming cost V 2 bases and J 9 bases; bases outside gene matches: 12. The CDR3 sequence is 15 residues long. The CDR3 protein is CASSQPLDRSRSYTF. The CDR3 DNA reads TGCGCCAGCAGCCAACCTTTGGACAGGTCTCGGAGCTACACCTTC.

The rearrangement links TRBV27 to TRBJ1-4, with TRBD1 identical over 11 bases. The germline gives CDR1 MNHEY, CDR2 SMNVEV (reference sequence). With 6 bases clipped from V and 8 bases from J, the junction kept 5 bases outside the gene matches. The CDR3 totals 14 residues. The CDR3 region is CASRGTGGGEKLFF. The CDR3 coding sequence is TGTGCCAGCAGGGGGACAGGGGGTGGGGAAAAACTGTTTTTT.

The V and J genes are TRBV4-2 and TRBJ2-1; 9 bases line up with TRBD2. With V trimmed by 1 base and J by 8 bases, 12 bases remained unmatched. The germline V gene encodes CDR1 LGHNA and CDR2 YNFKEQ. This CDR3 comprises 17 residues. CDR3 sequence reads: CASSQASSGGYGDEQFF. The DNA of the CDR3 is TGTGCCAGCAGCCAAGCCTCCAGCGGGGGGTACGGCGATGAGCAGTTCTTC.

In DNA, the CDR3 is TGCGCCAGCAGCGTGACTAGGGGCCCAGATACGCAGTATTTT. It translates to CASSVTRGPDTQYF. The chain joins TRBV5-1 to TRBJ2-3, with D tentatively TRBD2 (6 bases). This CDR3 spans 14 amino acids. V lost 4 bases and J lost 4, with 13 bases in between. Germline values: CDR1 SGHRS, CDR2 YFSETQ.

V and J are TRBV19 and TRBJ1-5; 7 nucleotides line up with TRBD1. The CDR3 consists of 13 residues. In germline, CDR1 is LNHDA, CDR2 SQIVND (reference sequence). The J segment lost 6 bases and the V segment lost 8 bases, leaving 7 bases of the junction unmatched. In nucleotides, the CDR3 is TGTGCCAGTCGACAGGGTACGAGTCAGCCCCAGCATTTT. This encodes CASRQGTSQPQHF.

This sequence joins TRBV12-3 or TRBV12-4 and TRBJ2-7, with a possible D match to TRBD1 (5 bases). The CDR3 sequence is 12 residues long. Trimming cost V 5 bases and J 5 bases, with 10 bases left between them. The CDR3 DNA is TGTGCCAGCAGTACAGGACCGGACGAGCAGTACTTC. It yields the protein CASSTGPDEQYF.

The chain carries TRBV5-4 and TRBJ2-1, with 12 bases identical to TRBD2. The ends lost 4 bases at V and 3 bases at J; junction bases unmatched: 5. The CDR3 loop spans 16 amino acids. Germline lookup yields CDR1 SGHNT and CDR2 YYREEE (reference sequence). In nucleotides, the CDR3 is TGTGCCAGCAGCAAACTAGCGGGGGGATACTACAATGAGCAGTTCTTC. This encodes CASSKLAGGYYNEQFF.

V and J are TRBV2 and TRBJ2-3; D remains ambiguous. Germline CDR1 and CDR2: SNHLY and FYNNEI. The ends were cut back, 3 bases at V and 2 bases at J, with 6 bases in the middle. The CDR3 contains 13 residues. The CDR3 here is CASSDRYTDTQYF. The CDR3 DNA reads TGTGCCAGCAGTGACAGGTACACAGATACGCAGTATTTT.

This chain's CDR3 is CASSFVPTDTQYF. The DNA for the CDR3 is TGTGCCAGCAGCTTCGTCCCCACAGATACGCAGTATTTT. The gene calls are TRBV5-6 and TRBJ2-3, with D hard to call. The length of the CDR3 is 13 residues. V lost 2 bases and J 2 bases, leaving 6 bases between the germline ends. The V gene's germline CDR1 is SGHDT and CDR2 YYEEEE.

The chain uses TRBV27 and TRBJ2-7; 8 nucleotides line up with TRBD1. Germline CDR1 and CDR2: MNHEY and SMNVEV (reference sequence). There are 16 residues in the CDR3. J gave up 2 bases and V 6 bases, and 12 bases lay outside the gene matches. Written as DNA, the CDR3 is TGTGCCAGCAGCCGTAGTCGGGGGACAGGTCCCTACGAGCAGTACTTC. As protein: CASSRSRGTGPYEQYF.

The V call is TRBV9, the J call TRBJ2-1; 7 bases fit TRBD2. The germline V gene encodes CDR1 SGDLS and CDR2 YYNGEE. V gave up 4 bases and J gave up 7 bases; unmatched junction bases: 2. The CDR3 consists of 12 residues. CDR3 loop: CASSTRGNEQFF. The CDR3 DNA reads as TGTGCCAGCAGCACGCGGGGGAATGAGCAGTTCTTC.

This sequence joins TRBV7-9 and TRBJ1-2; D is ambiguous. Trimming took 1 base from V and 8 from J, leaving 14 bases between them. The CDR3 is 14 amino acids. CDR1 and CDR2 (germline): SEHNR, FQNEAQ (reference sequence). CDR3 DNA: TGTGCCAGCAGCTTAGTCGGCCGGGGTGAGGGCTACACCTTC. Protein sequence: CASSLVGRGEGYTF.

This chain joins TRBV11-2 and TRBJ1-1, with D maybe TRBD1 (5 bases). This CDR3 contains 13 residues. Germline V gene sequence: CDR1 SGHAT, CDR2 FQNNGV. The V end lost 5 bases, the J end lost 4 bases, and 11 bases lay between the germline ends. The CDR3 spells CASSVLQGTEAFF. In nucleotides, the CDR3 is TGTGCCAGCAGCGTGCTGCAGGGCACTGAAGCTTTCTTT.

The rearrangement uses TRBV5-4 and TRBJ2-5, with 10 bases fitting TRBD2. Trimming removed 3 bases from V and 2 bases from J; junction bases left unmatched: 4. This CDR3 is built from 15 residues. Germline V CDR1 and CDR2: SGHNT, YYREEE (reference sequence). The CDR3 protein is CASSSLAGSQETQYF. CDR3 nucleotides: TGTGCCAGCAGCTCACTAGCGGGGAGTCAAGAGACCCAGTACTTC.

The chain joins TRBV30 to TRBJ1-2, with 8 bases aligning to TRBD1. Trimming took 2 bases from V and 8 from J; bases not matched to a gene: 7. This CDR3 has 13 residues. The germline V gene encodes CDR1 GTSNPN and CDR2 SVGIG (reference sequence). CDR3 residues: CAWSPSRDRGYTF. DNA for the CDR3: TGTGCCTGGAGTCCCTCTCGGGACAGGGGCTACACCTTC.

The gene calls are TRBV24-1 and TRBJ2-2, with TRBD2 identical over 8 bases. V lost 7 bases, J lost 5 bases, and 8 bases stayed unmatched. This CDR3 has 15 amino acids. Germline-derived CDR1 and CDR2 are KGHDR and SFDVKD. The CDR3 region has the DNA TGTGCCACCAGCAGGCTCGCGGGGGGTACCGGGGAGCTGTTTTTT. Encoded protein: CATSRLAGGTGELFF.

This chain joins TRBV4-2 and TRBJ2-2; D unresolved. The V end was cut by 0 bases, the J end by 6 bases, with 14 bases between. The length of the CDR3 is 16 residues. Looked up from germline, CDR1 is LGHNA and CDR2 is YNFKEQ. CDR3 sequence reads: CASSQEWSTSAGELFF. Here the CDR3 DNA reads TGTGCCAGCAGCCAAGAATGGTCCACCTCAGCCGGGGAGCTGTTTTTT.

V is TRBV14 and J is TRBJ2-5, with 10 bases matching TRBD2. CDR3 size: 17 residues. The V gene's germline CDR1 is SGHDN and CDR2 FVKESK. V lost 1 base, J lost 7 bases, and 12 bases stayed unmatched. The CDR3 bases are TGTGCCAGCAGCCAAGCCGTAAGCGGGCTAGCGGGGGTGACCCAGTACTTC. Amino acid sequence: CASSQAVSGLAGVTQYF.

The genes are TRBV7-9 and TRBJ2-2; 9 bases fit TRBD1. J lost 4 bases, V lost 11 bases, and 5 bases had no gene match. This CDR3 has 13 residues. Looked up from germline, CDR1 is SEHNR and CDR2 is FQNEAQ (reference sequence). The CDR3 coding sequence is TGTGCCGGAGGGACAGGGACCACCGGGGAGCTGTTTTTT. It is translated as CAGGTGTTGELFF.

V is TRBV5-1 and J is TRBJ1-1; 7 bases match TRBD1. V lost 6 bases to trimming and J lost 3 bases; unmatched junction nucleotides: 8. The CDR3 is 14 residues long. Germline V gene sequence: CDR1 SGHRS, CDR2 YFSETQ. CDR3 loop: CASTVQGSDTEAFF. Written as DNA, the CDR3 is TGCGCCAGCACTGTACAGGGGTCAGACACTGAAGCTTTCTTT.

The chain combines TRBV3-1 (or the pseudogene TRBV3-2) with TRBJ1-2; no clear D. In germline, CDR1 is LGHDT, CDR2 YNNKEL (reference sequence). The ends were cut back, 0 bases at V and 0 bases at J, with 11 bases in the middle. The CDR3 covers 16 residues. This chain's CDR3 is CASSQDVPPTNYGYTF. In DNA form, the CDR3 reads TGTGCCAGCAGCCAAGATGTTCCCCCTACTAACTATGGCTACACCTTC.

The V call is TRBV3-1 (or the pseudogene TRBV3-2), the J call TRBJ2-5, with 7 positions matching TRBD2. CDR3 length equals 15 residues. Germline values: CDR1 LGHDT, CDR2 YNNKEL (reference sequence). The V segment lost 7 bases and the J segment 1 base; nucleotides outside the gene matches: 9. This CDR3 is CASNRGGPTQETQYF. The CDR3 region has the DNA TGTGCCAGCAACCGCGGGGGACCTACCCAAGAGACCCAGTACTTC.

Here the CDR3 reads CASSTGQGSTDTQYF. CDR3 DNA: TGCGCCAGCAGCACCGGACAGGGGAGTACAGATACGCAGTATTTT. The chain links TRBV5-1 to TRBJ2-3; 9 positions agree with TRBD1. This CDR3 is 15 amino acids long. V shed 4 bases, J shed 3 bases, and the junction held 6 bases outside the gene matches. Germline V lookup: CDR1 SGHRS, CDR2 YFSETQ. Based on the CDR3 plus reference TRBV5-1 and TRBJ2-3, the full variable domain is KAGVTQTPRYLIKTRGQQVTLSCSPISGHRSVSWYQQTPGQGLQFLFEYFSETQRNKGNFPGRFSGRQFSNSRSEMNVSTLELGDSALYLCASSTGQGSTDTQYFGPGTRLTVL.

V and J are TRBV11-3 and TRBJ2-3, with D uncertain. Germline CDR1 and CDR2: SGHNT and YENEEA. V was cut by 1 base and J by 0 bases, with 11 bases left in between. The CDR3 is 16 residues long. As DNA, the CDR3 is TGTGCCAGCAGCTTAGGTGGCTTAACGAGCACAGATACGCAGTATTTT. As protein: CASSLGGLTSTDTQYF.

The rearrangement uses TRBV3-1 (or the pseudogene TRBV3-2) and TRBJ2-2; D is possibly TRBD2 (5 bases). Germline CDR1 is LGHDT and CDR2 is YNNKEL (reference sequence). The length of the CDR3 is 16 residues. Trimming removed 1 base at V and 5 bases at J, with 14 bases between. The CDR3 DNA follows: TGTGCCAGCAGCCAAGCAAGGGTTTGGAGGACCGGGGAGCTGTTTTTT. It encodes CASSQARVWRTGELFF.